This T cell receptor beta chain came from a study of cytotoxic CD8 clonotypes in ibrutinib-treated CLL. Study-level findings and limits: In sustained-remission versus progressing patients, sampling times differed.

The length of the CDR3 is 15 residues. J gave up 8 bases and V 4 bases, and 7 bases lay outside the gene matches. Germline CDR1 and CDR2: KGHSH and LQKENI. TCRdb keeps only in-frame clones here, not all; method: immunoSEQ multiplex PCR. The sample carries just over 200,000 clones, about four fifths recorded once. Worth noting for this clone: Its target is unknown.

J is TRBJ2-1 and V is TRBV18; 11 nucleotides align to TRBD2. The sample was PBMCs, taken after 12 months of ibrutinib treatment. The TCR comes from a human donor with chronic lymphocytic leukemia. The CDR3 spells CASSQTSGSQYEQFF. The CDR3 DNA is TGTGCCAGCTCACAAACTAGCGGGAGTCAGTATGAGCAGTTCTTC.